A selection of T cell receptor beta chains follows, all from one sample in a study of Tregs in tolerant kidney transplant recipients. Produced via immunoSEQ multiplex PCR; TCRdb's table is partial and in-frame only. The sample records some 250,000 clones, approximately 84% being singletons. The sequencing sample was made of CD4+ T cells from blood. The receptor set was obtained from a human donor in good health. Both conserved end residues are part of each CDR3. The D gene is left open where the match is weak. A clone size is listed for some rows: how often the clone was seen (once, few, many), or a class if it is expanded.

>TRBV14|once|TRBJ2-7|NA
TGTGCCAGCAGCCAAACAGGCCGAAACTACTACGAGCAGTACTTC
CASSQTGRNYYEQYF
>TRBV5-1|NA|TRBJ1-2|NA
TGCGCCAGCAGCTTGGTAGCTGCTAACTATGGCTACACCTTC
CASSLVAANYGYTF
>TRBV30|NA|TRBJ1-6|NA
TGTGCCTGGAGTGCAGGGCAGTCCTTCTATAATTCACCCCTCCACTTT
CAWSAGQSFYNSPLHF
>TRBV18|NA|TRBJ2-7|NA
TGTGCCAGCTCAGAGAGTGCGTACGAGCAGTACTTC
CASSESAYEQYF
>TRBV11-2|once|TRBJ2-7|NA
TGTGCCAGCAGCCTCCTTAACGAGCAGTACTTC
CASSLLNEQYF
>TRBV27|NA|TRBJ2-2|TRBD2
TGTGCCAGCAGTATACTAGCGGGGGGCGGCTCGAACACCGGGGAGCTGTTTTTT
CASSILAGGGSNTGELFF
>TRBV6-5|NA|TRBJ2-7|NA
TGTGCCAGCAGCCTTCGAGGGGTTGGGAGGTACGAGCAGTACTTC
CASSLRGVGRYEQYF
>TRBV6-1|few|TRBJ2-7|TRBD2
TGTGCCATTACTAGCGGGGGGATGTACGAGCAGTACTTC
CAITSGGMYEQYF
>TRBV13|NA|TRBJ2-7|NA
TGTGCCAGCAGCTTAAGCTGGGTCTCCTACGAGCAGTACTTC
CASSLSWVSYEQYF
>TRBV6-1|many|TRBJ1-1|NA
TGTGCCAGCAGTGGACAGATACCGAGCACTGAAGCTTTCTTT
CASSGQIPSTEAFF
>TRBV6-1|NA|TRBJ2-2|NA
TGTGTTCGAGGGCGCGGTTCTAACACCGGGGAGCTGTTTTTT
CVRGRGSNTGELFF
>TRBV27|NA|TRBJ2-4|NA
TGTGCCAGCAGTTTCATAGCGACCAAAAACATTCAGTACTTC
CASSFIATKNIQYF
>TRBV18|few|TRBJ1-5|NA
TGTGCCAGCTCACCACCGAACAGAAATCAGCCCCAGCATTTT
CASSPPNRNQPQHF
>TRBV4-1|NA|TRBJ2-7|NA
TGCGCCAGCAGCCAAGGTCGGCAGGGGGGCTCCTACGAGCAGTACTTC
CASSQGRQGGSYEQYF
>TRBV10-2|NA|TRBJ2-5|NA
TGCGCCAGCAGTGACCTAGGGGAGACCCAGTACTTC
CASSDLGETQYF
>TRBV28|NA|TRBJ2-3|NA
TGTGCCAGCAGTCCCGCCTCGGATACGCAGTATTTT
CASSPASDTQYF
>TRBV14|NA|TRBJ2-3|TRBD2
TGTGCCAGCAGCCGCCGGGACTATCCCCCAGATACGCAGTATTTT
CASSRRDYPPDTQYF
>TRBV5-1|NA|TRBJ2-4|NA
TGCGCCAGCAGCTTTCGGGGAAACATTCAGTACTTC
CASSFRGNIQYF
>TRBV5-1|NA|TRBJ1-1|TRBD1
TGCGCCAGCAGCTTGGAACCAGGGGGCATGGGCACTGAAGCTTTCTTT
CASSLEPGGMGTEAFF
>TRBV20-1|once|TRBJ1-2|NA
TGCAGTGCTAGGGGGGGCGATGGCTACACCTTC
CSARGGDGYTF
>TRBV9|NA|TRBJ1-5|TRBD1
TGTGCCAGCAGCGGCGGACAGGGGAATTGGCAGCCCCAGCATTTT
CASSGGQGNWQPQHF
>TRBV6-1|once|TRBJ2-3|NA
TGTGCCAGCAGCGGTACAGGGTATAGCACAGATACGCAGTATTTT
CASSGTGYSTDTQYF
>TRBV18|NA|TRBJ1-3|TRBD1
TGTGCCAGCTCACCGGGCAGGGGGCCAGGAAACACCATATATTTT
CASSPGRGPGNTIYF
>TRBV5-6|NA|TRBJ2-1|TRBD1
TGTGCCAGCACTAAGGACAGGCGGCATGAGCAGTTCTTC
CASTKDRRHEQFF
>TRBV5-1|NA|TRBJ1-1|NA
TGCGCCAGCAGCTTCTTAACAGGGAACCGTAACACTGAAGCTTTCTTT
CASSFLTGNRNTEAFF
>TRBV14|NA|TRBJ2-1|NA
TGTGCCAGCATCCGCGACAGGAATTCCAATGAGCAGTTCTTC
CASIRDRNSNEQFF
>TRBV7-9|NA|TRBJ1-4|TRBD1
TGTGCCAGCAGCTCGGGACAGGGAGTCGGTAATGAAAAACTGTTTTTT
CASSSGQGVGNEKLFF
>TRBV6-6|NA|TRBJ1-4|NA
TGTGCCAGCAGTTACCCCATCGCCAGGTTCCGTGAAAAACTGTTTTTT
CASSYPIARFREKLFF